This record concerns one TCR beta chain sequence. Antigen unknown. The germline gives CDR1 SNHLY, CDR2 FYNNEI. The CDR3 covers 14 residues. After removal of 4 bases from V and 1 base from J, the junction contained 2 bases not matched to a gene. This specimen comes from a study of T cell repertoires in cytomegalovirus infection. About the study: Evidence of both CMV infection and a matching HLA type came from public TCR beta signatures. General study points: What dominated the ex vivo response were HLA-C-restricted CMV-specific TCR beta clonotypes. Based on cumulative public TCR beta family frequency, carriers of CMV plus the relevant HLA were identified.

TCRdb re-called the reads with MiXCR, one entry per CDR3 protein. The sample lists approximately 200,000 distinct CDR3 sequences, 22% occurring once. The J gene is TRBJ1-1, the V gene TRBV2; 8 bases match TRBD1. Material: CD8+ T cells from PBMCs. This TCR came from a human donor in good health (CMV status not recorded). Some clones in this sample may be carry-over from other donors' samples. This CDR3 is CASSGGTGNTEAFF. CDR3 bases: TGTGCCAGCAGTGGAGGGACAGGGAACACTGAAGCTTTCTTT.